Shown below are 10 T cell receptor beta chains from a single sample sequenced in a study of shared clonotypes between healthy human individuals. TCRdb keeps only in-frame clones here, not all; method: immunoSEQ multiplex PCR. The data show fewer than 1.4 million clones, about four fifths seen once. The sequenced sample consisted of memory CD4+ T cells from PBMCs. The subset: CD45RA-negative fraction. Receptor source: a man younger than 35 in good health. Some clones in this sample may be carry-over from other donors' samples.

The sample holds a few counts of this clone. This sequence joins TRBV19 and TRBJ1-4; a possible D gene is TRBD1 (6 bases). The germline V and J ends were trimmed by 6 bases and 8 bases, with 22 bases remaining between them. Looked up from germline, CDR1 is LNHDA and CDR2 is SQIVND (reference sequence). The CDR3 consists of 16 residues. CDR3 residues: CASSSTHRAQREKLFF. CDR3 bases: TGTGCCAGTAGCTCAACCCACAGGGCCCAGAGGGAAAAACTGTTTTTT.

For this clone: The junction does not match germline at one end; this may be a read error. The genes are TRBV6-1 and TRBJ2-5; either TRBD1 or TRBD2 may fit D (5 bases each). CDR1 is MNHNS, CDR2 SASEGT, per germline. The CDR3 is made up of 14 amino acids. The CDR3 here is CASSEVGDISRGNF. CDR3 bases: TGTGCCAGCAGTGAAGTAGGGGATATATCCCGAGGGAACTTC.

This chain joins TRBV11-2 and TRBJ2-7, with D perhaps matching TRBD1 (6 bases). The V and J ends lost 3 bases and 4 bases respectively, with 7 bases between them. Per the germline V gene, CDR1 is SGHAT and CDR2 is FQNNGV. The CDR3 is 12 amino acids. This CDR3 is CASSLDSYEQYF. The CDR3 nucleotides are TGTGCCAGCAGCTTGGACAGTTACGAGCAGTACTTC.

The chain carries TRBV7-9 and TRBJ1-3; a possible D gene is TRBD1 (5 bases). V was trimmed by 3 bases and J by 5 bases, leaving 14 bases between them. Germline CDR1 and CDR2: SEHNR and FQNEAQ (reference sequence). The CDR3 totals 15 residues. The CDR3 protein is CASSFGTTDRNTIYF. DNA of the CDR3: TGTGCCAGCAGCTTCGGGACGACGGATCGAAACACCATATATTTT.

This clone was counted a few times. This chain connects TRBV30 to TRBJ2-3, with 9 bases that match TRBD2. The CDR3 runs to 14 residues. Germline trimming cut 7 bases from V and 9 bases from J; bases unmatched to any gene: 14. Per the germline V gene, CDR1 is GTSNPN and CDR2 is SVGIG (reference sequence). DNA of the CDR3: TGTGCCTCGTTAGCGCGGGAGGGCCCACCGACGCAGTATTTT. It codes for CASLAREGPPTQYF.

This clone was recorded once. J is TRBJ1-2 and V is TRBV2; D uncertain. The CDR3 has 15 amino acids. V gave up 6 bases and J gave up 3 bases, with 17 bases separating them. Germline V gene sequence: CDR1 SNHLY, CDR2 FYNNEI. The CDR3 sequence is CASSAEGVKYYGYTF. DNA of the CDR3: TGTGCCAGCAGCGCCGAGGGCGTCAAGTACTATGGCTACACCTTC.

The chain recombines TRBV18 with TRBJ2-3; D is undetermined. CDR1 and CDR2 (germline): KGHSH, LQKENI. This CDR3 is built from 15 residues. V was cut by 3 bases and J by 4 bases, with 14 bases left in between. CDR3 sequence: CASSPKSRWADTQYF. The CDR3 DNA follows: TGTGCCAGCTCACCGAAATCAAGGTGGGCAGATACGCAGTATTTT. Drawing the rest from reference TRBV18 and TRBJ2-3, the complete variable domain is NAGVMQNPRHLVRRRGQEARLRCSPMKGHSHVYWYRQLPEEGLKFMVYLQKENIIDESGMPKERFSAEFPKEGPSILRIQQVVRGDSAAYFCASSPKSRWADTQYFGPGTRLTVL.

The V call is TRBV7-2, the J call TRBJ2-7; no reliable D call. In germline, CDR1 is SGHTA, CDR2 FQGNSA. The germline V and J ends were trimmed by 5 bases and 2 bases, with 10 bases remaining between them. The length of the CDR3 is 13 residues. The CDR3 DNA follows: TGTGCCAGCAGCAGCACCACGGCCTACGAGCAGTACTTC. It is translated as CASSSTTAYEQYF.

This clone was found a few times. This rearrangement joins TRBV11-2 to TRBJ2-7, with TRBD2 as a possible D gene (5 bases). The ends were cut back, 3 bases at V and 5 bases at J, with 11 bases in the middle. The germline V gene has CDR1 SGHAT and CDR2 FQNNGV. The CDR3 runs 13 residues. The CDR3 coding sequence is TGTGCCAGCAGCTTTAGCCGGGAAAACGAGCAGTACTTC. Residues: CASSFSRENEQYF.

CDR3 in DNA: TGTGCCAGCTCTCCGGGGTTGGGTAGGAACACTGAAGCTTTCTTT. Translated: CASSPGLGRNTEAFF. The chain uses TRBV18 and TRBJ1-1; D gene ambiguous. The CDR3 extends over 15 amino acids. The germline V gene has CDR1 KGHSH and CDR2 LQKENI. V lost 6 bases and J 1 base, leaving 15 bases between the germline ends.